This T cell receptor (beta chain) was sequenced during a study of human T cells and chemical hapten exposure. This sample's time point: pre-sensitization, week 0. Treatment specified: therapeutic diphenylcyclopropenone sensitization with weekly scalp DPC. Whole-study results and caveats: Donors in the study had alopecia, meaning their immune response may differ from healthy people's.

The library tagged each cDNA molecule with unique molecular identifiers. Authors' methods: Per-sample TCR counts ranged from about 20,000 to 750,000, median around 96,000. Using its own MiXCR run on the RACE reads, TCRdb lists one record per CDR3 protein. TCRdb assigned the V and J calls; the authors' analysis was not used. The table has over 300,000 distinct CDR3 sequences, around 5.5% seen once. The CDR3 extends over 15 amino acids. V lost 0 bases and J 5 bases, leaving 10 bases between the germline ends. This clonotype was seen a few times. Antigen: not known. The source of this sequence is a woman aged 50 to 60 with alopecia areata. Some clones in this sample may be carry-over from other donors' samples. Sample: whole blood, taken in connection with sensitization to the hapten diphenylcyclopropenone (DPC). V usage is TRBV12-3 or TRBV12-4 and J usage is TRBJ2-2; the D gene is possibly TRBD1 (5 bases). The CDR3 DNA sequence: TGTGCCAGCAGTTTAGCGGGCAGGGTTACCGGGGAGCTGTTTTTT. Its protein is CASSLAGRVTGELFF.